This T cell receptor (beta chain) was retrieved from a study of shared clonotypes between healthy human individuals. Study-level points and caveats: Unshared clonotypes carried lower generation probabilities than those common to all four donors.

This clone was observed a single time. Its antigen is not known. All of the donors resided in Nashville, Tennessee, and each was a Caucasian adult. A roughly 200 ng quantity of DNA, about 30,000 T cell genomes, went into the sorted-subset replicate PCRs. Only in-frame clones appear in the TCRdb table, and some are missing; sequencing was by immunoSEQ multiplex PCR. The sample holds about 1 million clones, about 75% seen once. The receptor's source is a young man in good health. Sequencing was carried out using memory CD4+ T cells sorted from blood. The subset here: CD45RA-negative fraction.

The CDR3 region is CASSFLGPGGNEKLFF. For the CDR3, the DNA is TGTGCCAGCAGTTTCCTCGGTCCAGGGGGAAACGAAAAACTGTTTTTT. The chain joins TRBV28 to TRBJ1-4; 7 nucleotides align to TRBD1. Germline assignment: CDR1 MDHEN and CDR2 SYDVKM. Trimming removed 3 bases from V and 8 bases from J; junction bases left unmatched: 12. This CDR3 is 16 amino acids long.